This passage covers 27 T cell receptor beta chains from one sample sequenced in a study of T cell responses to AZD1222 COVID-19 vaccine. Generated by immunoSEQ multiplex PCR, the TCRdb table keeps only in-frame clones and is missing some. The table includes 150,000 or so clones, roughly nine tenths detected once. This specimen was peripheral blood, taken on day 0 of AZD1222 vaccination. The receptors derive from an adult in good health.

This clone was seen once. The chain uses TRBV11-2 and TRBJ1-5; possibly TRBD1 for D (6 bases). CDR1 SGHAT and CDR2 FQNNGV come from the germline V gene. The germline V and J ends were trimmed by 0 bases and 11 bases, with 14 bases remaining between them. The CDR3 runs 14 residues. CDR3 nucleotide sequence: TGTGCCAGCAGCTTAGACGGACAGTCATCGGCCCAGCATTTT. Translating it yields CASSLDGQSSAQHF.

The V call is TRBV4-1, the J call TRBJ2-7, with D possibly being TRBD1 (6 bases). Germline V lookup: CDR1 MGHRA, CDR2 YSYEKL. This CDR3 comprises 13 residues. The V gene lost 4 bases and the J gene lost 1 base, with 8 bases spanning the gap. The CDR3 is CASSLGQSYEQYF. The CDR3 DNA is TGCGCCAGCAGCCTCGGACAGTCCTACGAGCAGTACTTC.

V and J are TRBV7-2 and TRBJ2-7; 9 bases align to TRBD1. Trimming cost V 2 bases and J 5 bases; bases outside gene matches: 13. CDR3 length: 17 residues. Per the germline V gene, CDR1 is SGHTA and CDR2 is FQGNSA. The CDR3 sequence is CASSLPLGGQGLNEQYF. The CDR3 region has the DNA TGTGCCAGCAGCTTACCCTTAGGGGGACAGGGCCTCAACGAGCAGTACTTC.

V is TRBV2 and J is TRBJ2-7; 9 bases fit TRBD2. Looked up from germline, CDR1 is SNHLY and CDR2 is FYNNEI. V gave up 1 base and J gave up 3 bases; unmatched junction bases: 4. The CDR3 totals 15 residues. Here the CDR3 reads CASSEEASGDYEQYF. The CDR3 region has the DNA TGTGCCAGCAGTGAAGAGGCTAGCGGGGACTACGAGCAGTACTTC.

CDR3 nucleotide sequence: TGTGCTATCGTCACTAGCGGATTCGGGGAGCTGTTTTTT. It is translated as CAIVTSGFGELFF. This chain links TRBV12-3 or TRBV12-4 with TRBJ2-2, with 8 bases that match TRBD2. The CDR3 is 13 amino acids.

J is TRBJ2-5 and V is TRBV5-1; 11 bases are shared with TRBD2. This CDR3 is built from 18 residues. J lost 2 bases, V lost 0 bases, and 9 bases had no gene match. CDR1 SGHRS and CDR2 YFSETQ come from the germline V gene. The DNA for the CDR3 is TGCGCCAGCAGCTTGGCGGCCCTAGCGGGAGGAGGGCAAGAGACCCAGTACTTC. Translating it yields CASSLAALAGGGQETQYF. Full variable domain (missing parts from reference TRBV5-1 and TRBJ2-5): KAGVTQTPRYLIKTRGQQVTLSCSPISGHRSVSWYQQTPGQGLQFLFEYFSETQRNKGNFPGRFSGRQFSNSRSEMNVSTLELGDSALYLCASSLAALAGGGQETQYFGPGTRLLVL.

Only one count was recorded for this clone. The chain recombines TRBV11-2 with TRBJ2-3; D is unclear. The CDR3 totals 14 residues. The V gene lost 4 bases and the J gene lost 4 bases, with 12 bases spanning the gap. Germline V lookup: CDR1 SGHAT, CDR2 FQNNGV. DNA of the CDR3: TGTGCCAGCAGCTCGCTTGGGCTCGCAGATACGCAGTATTTT. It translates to CASSSLGLADTQYF.

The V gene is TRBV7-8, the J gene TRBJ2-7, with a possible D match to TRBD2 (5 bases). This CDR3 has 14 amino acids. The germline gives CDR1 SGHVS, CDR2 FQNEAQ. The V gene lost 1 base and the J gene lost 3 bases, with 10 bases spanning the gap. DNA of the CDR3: TGTGCCAGCAGCTTAGACGGGGAGCACTACGAGCAGTACTTC. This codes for CASSLDGEHYEQYF.

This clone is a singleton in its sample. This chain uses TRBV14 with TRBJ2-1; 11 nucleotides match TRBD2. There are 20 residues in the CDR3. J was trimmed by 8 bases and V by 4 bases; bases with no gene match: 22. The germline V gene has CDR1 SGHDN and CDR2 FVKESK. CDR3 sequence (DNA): TGTGCCAGCAGCCCTATAGAGGTCCTAGCGGGAGGAGCTGGTATAGATGAGCAGTTCTTC. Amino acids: CASSPIEVLAGGAGIDEQFF.

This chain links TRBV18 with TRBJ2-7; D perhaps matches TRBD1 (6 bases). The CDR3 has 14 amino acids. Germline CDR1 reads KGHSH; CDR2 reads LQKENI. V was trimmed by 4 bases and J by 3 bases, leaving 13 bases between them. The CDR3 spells CASSLSATGYEQYF. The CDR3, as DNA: TGTGCCAGCTCACTGAGTGCGACAGGCTACGAGCAGTACTTC.

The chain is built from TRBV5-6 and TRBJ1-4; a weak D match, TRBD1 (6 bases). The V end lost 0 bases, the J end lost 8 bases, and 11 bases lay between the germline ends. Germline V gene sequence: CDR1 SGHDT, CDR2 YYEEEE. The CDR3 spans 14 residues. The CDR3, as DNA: TGTGCCAGCAGCTTGGACCAGGGGCAAGAAAAACTGTTTTTT. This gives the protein CASSLDQGQEKLFF.

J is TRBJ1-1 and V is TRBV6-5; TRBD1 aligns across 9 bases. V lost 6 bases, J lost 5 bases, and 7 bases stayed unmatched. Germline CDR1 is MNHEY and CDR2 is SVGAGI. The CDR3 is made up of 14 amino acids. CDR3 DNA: TGTGCCAGCAGGCCCCCACAGGGGGCAACTGAAGCTTTCTTT. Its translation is CASRPPQGATEAFF.

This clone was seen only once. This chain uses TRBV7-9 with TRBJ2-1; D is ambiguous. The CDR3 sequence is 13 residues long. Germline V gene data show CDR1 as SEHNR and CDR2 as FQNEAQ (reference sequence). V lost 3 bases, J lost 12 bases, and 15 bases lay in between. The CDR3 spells CASSFDIRSGQFF. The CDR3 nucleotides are TGTGCCAGCAGCTTTGACATCAGATCAGGGCAGTTCTTC.

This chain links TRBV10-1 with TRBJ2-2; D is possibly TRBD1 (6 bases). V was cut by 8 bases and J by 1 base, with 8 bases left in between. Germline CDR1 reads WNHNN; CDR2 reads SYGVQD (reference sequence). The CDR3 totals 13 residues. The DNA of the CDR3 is TGCGCCAGCGGGGGCGAGAACACCGGGGAGCTGTTTTTT. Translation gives CASGGENTGELFF.

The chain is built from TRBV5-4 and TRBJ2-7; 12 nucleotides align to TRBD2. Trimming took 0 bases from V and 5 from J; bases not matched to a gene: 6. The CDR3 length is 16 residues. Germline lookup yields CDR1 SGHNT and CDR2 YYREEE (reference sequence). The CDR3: CASSLEPSGRANEQYF. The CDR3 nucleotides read TGTGCCAGCAGCTTGGAGCCTAGCGGGAGGGCCAACGAGCAGTACTTC. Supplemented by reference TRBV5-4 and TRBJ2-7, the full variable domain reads ETGVTQSPTHLIKTRGQQVTLRCSSQSGHNTVSWYQQALGQGPQFIFQYYREEENGRGNFPPRFSGLQFPNYSSELNVNALELDDSALYLCASSLEPSGRANEQYFGPGTRLTVT.

The CDR3 DNA sequence: TGTGCCAGCAGCCCACGCCACGACACCTACGAGCAGTACTTC. The encoded protein is CASSPRHDTYEQYF. V is TRBV3-1 (or the pseudogene TRBV3-2) and J is TRBJ2-7, with no clear D. The V end lost 4 bases, the J end lost 2 bases, and 12 bases lay between the germline ends. The CDR3 runs to 14 residues. Looked up from germline, CDR1 is LGHDT and CDR2 is YNNKEL (reference sequence).

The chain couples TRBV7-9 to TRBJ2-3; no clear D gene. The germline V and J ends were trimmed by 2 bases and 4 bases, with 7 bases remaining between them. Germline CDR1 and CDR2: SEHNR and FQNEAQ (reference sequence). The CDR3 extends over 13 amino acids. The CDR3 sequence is CASSLYESDTQYF. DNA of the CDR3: TGTGCCAGCAGCTTATACGAGTCAGATACGCAGTATTTT.

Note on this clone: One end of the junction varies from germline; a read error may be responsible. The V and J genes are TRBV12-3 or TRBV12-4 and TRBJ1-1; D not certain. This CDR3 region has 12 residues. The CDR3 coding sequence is TGTGCCAGCAGTTTAGCCAGCGGGATTCGAAACTTT. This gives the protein CASSLASGIRNF.

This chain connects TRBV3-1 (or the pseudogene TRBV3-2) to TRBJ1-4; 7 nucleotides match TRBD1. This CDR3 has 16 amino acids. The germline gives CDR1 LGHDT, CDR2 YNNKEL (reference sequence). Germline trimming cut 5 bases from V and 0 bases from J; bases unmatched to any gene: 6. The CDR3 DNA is TGTGCCAGCAGCTCCGGGACAGCCTCAACTAATGAAAAACTGTTTTTT. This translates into CASSSGTASTNEKLFF.

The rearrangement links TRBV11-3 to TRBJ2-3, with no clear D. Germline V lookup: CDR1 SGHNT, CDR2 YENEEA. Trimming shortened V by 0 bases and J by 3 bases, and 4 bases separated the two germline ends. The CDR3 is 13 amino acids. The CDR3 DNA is TGTGCCAGCAGCTTAGACGGAACAGATACGCAGTATTTT. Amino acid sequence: CASSLDGTDTQYF.

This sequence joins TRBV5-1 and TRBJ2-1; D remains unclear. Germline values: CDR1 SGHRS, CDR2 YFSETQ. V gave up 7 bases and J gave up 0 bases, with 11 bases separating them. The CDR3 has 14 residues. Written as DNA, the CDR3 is TGCGCCAGCGCCGTCACGGGCTCCTACAATGAGCAGTTCTTC. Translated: CASAVTGSYNEQFF.

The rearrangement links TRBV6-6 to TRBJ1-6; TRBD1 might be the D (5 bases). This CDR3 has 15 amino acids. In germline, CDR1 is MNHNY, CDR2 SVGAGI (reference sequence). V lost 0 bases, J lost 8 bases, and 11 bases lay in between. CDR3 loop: CASSYSPGGYSPLHF. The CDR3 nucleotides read TGTGCCAGCAGTTACTCGCCCGGGGGGTATTCACCCCTCCACTTT.

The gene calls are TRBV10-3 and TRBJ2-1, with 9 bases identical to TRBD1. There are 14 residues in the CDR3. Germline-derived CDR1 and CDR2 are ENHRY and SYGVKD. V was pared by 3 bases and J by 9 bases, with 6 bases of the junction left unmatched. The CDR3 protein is CAISEGTGIGEQFF. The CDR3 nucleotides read TGTGCCATCAGTGAAGGGACAGGGATCGGTGAGCAGTTCTTC.

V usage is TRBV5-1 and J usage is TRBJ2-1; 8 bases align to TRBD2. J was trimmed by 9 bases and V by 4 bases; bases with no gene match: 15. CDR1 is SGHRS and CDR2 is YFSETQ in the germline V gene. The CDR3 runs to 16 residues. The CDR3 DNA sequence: TGCGCCAGCAGCAACTTAGGGACTAGAGGATCGGGTGAGCAGTTCTTC. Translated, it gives CASSNLGTRGSGEQFF.

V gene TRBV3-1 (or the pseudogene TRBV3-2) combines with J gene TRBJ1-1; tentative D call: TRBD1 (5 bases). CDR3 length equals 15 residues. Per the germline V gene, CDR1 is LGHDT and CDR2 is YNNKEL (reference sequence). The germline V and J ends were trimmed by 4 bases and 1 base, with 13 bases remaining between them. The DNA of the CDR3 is TGTGCCAGCAGCCGATCCTTGGGGGGGAACACTGAAGCTTTCTTT. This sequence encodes CASSRSLGGNTEAFF.

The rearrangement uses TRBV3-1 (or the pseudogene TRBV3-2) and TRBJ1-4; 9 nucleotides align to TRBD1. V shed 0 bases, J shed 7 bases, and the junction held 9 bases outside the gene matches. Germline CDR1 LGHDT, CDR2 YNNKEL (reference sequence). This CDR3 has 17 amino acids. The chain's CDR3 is CASSQDMWGQGVEKLFF. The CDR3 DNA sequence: TGTGCCAGCAGCCAAGATATGTGGGGACAGGGAGTTGAAAAACTGTTTTTT.

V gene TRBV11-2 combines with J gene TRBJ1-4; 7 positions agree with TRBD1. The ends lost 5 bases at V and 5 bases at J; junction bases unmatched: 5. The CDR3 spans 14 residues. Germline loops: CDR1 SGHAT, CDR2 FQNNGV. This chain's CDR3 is CASSPTGLNEKLFF. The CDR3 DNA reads TGTGCCAGCAGCCCGACAGGGTTAAATGAAAAACTGTTTTTT.